These T cell receptor beta chains were read from a single sample in a study. TCRdb processed the 5' RACE reads anew with MiXCR; each CDR3 protein has one entry. The sample has under 35,000 distinct CDR3 sequences, roughly 24% seen once; the top ten hold roughly 4%. Sequencing used naive CD4+ T cells sorted from a lymph node. These receptors were obtained from a female donor with breast cancer. Each CDR3 is given with its conserved first and last residue. Clone size is shown for a subset of rows, as once, few, many or a class of expanded clone.

J | size | V | CDR3
TRBJ1-1 | . | TRBV27 | CASSSGGQGTEAFF
TRBJ2-6 | . | TRBV7-3 | CASSLGGPKSGANVLTF
TRBJ2-7 | many | TRBV27 | CASSLTTGTYEQYF
TRBJ2-2 | few | TRBV5-6 | CASTPGGDTGELLF
TRBJ2-7 | few | TRBV24-1 | CATSDLGVEQYF
TRBJ2-7 | once | TRBV12-3/TRBV12-4 | CASSLGRPDLDYEQYF
TRBJ1-1 | . | TRBV27 | CASSLRSNTEAFF
TRBJ1-1 | . | TRBV28 | CASNRAVTEAFF
TRBJ2-1 | . | TRBV7-2 | CASSAEYPGLGYGEQFF
TRBJ2-7 | few | TRBV11-1 | CASSFGTSAEQYF
TRBJ2-1 | . | TRBV10-3 | CAISDREGHYNEQFF
TRBJ2-1 | few | TRBV2 | CASSSGTSGLHGQFF
TRBJ2-6 | few | TRBV5-5 | CASSLGTSSGATVLTF
TRBJ1-5 | . | TRBV12-3/TRBV12-4 | CASSRGGNQPQHF
TRBJ2-7 | many | TRBV7-3 | CASSLRTGGEQYF
TRBJ2-5 | few | TRBV9 | CASSPTLGAETQYF
TRBJ2-1 | few | TRBV25-1 | CASSEWNNEQFF
TRBJ1-1 | few | TRBV12-3/TRBV12-4 | CASSPNRGMNTEAFF
TRBJ1-6 | . | TRBV11-2 | CASNQDGYNSPLHF
TRBJ2-1 | . | TRBV29-1 | CSVGPGHTINNEQFF
TRBJ1-2 | . | TRBV4-1 | CASSQDRTLGGYTF
TRBJ2-7 | . | TRBV5-1 | CASSLYQGEYEQYF